Shown below are 21 T cell receptor beta chains from a single sample sequenced in a study of identical twins. TCRdb passed the 5' RACE reads through MiXCR, listing each CDR3 protein once. The table has roughly 260,000 distinct CDR3 sequences, 7% to 8.5% seen once. This same sample was also taken into another study, of yellow fever vaccine responses in identical twins.

Specimen: CD8+ T cells sorted from blood. These receptors originate from a woman under 30 in good health.

The table lists this clonotype with a few counts. J is TRBJ2-7 and V is TRBV20-1, with 10 nucleotides matching TRBD2. The CDR3 is 13 amino acids. The junction had 3 bases not matched to a gene; V was cut back by 3 bases and J by 4 bases. Germline V lookup: CDR1 DFQATT, CDR2 SNEGSKA (reference sequence). CDR3 in amino acids: CSARLLAGYEQYF. CDR3 nucleotides: TGCAGTGCTAGGCTACTAGCGGGATACGAGCAGTACTTC.

The rearrangement uses TRBV28 and TRBJ2-7; 7 bases line up with TRBD1. After removal of 6 bases from V and 4 bases from J, the junction contained 6 bases not matched to a gene. Germline V CDR1 and CDR2: MDHEN, SYDVKM. This CDR3 has 13 residues. CDR3 sequence: CASRPRQGYEQYF. The CDR3 nucleotides are TGTGCCAGCAGACCTAGACAGGGTTACGAGCAGTACTTC.

This clonotype showed up just a few times. CDR3 protein: CASSISSGVYNEQFF. The CDR3 bases are TGTGCCAGTAGTATTAGTAGCGGGGTCTACAATGAGCAGTTCTTC. This chain uses TRBV19 with TRBJ2-1; 8 nucleotides align to TRBD2. V dropped 3 bases and J dropped 3; count of bases not matched to a gene: 4. The germline V gene encodes CDR1 LNHDA and CDR2 SQIVND (reference sequence). The CDR3 has 15 residues.

This clonotype was seen only a few times. The rearrangement links TRBV28 to TRBJ2-3, with D perhaps assigned TRBD1 or TRBD2 (5 bases each). V was clipped by 3 bases and J by 2 bases, with 15 bases between them. Germline V gene sequence: CDR1 MDHEN, CDR2 SYDVKM. CDR3 length: 16 amino acids. As DNA, the CDR3 is TGTGCCAGCAGTTTGACCCCGGGGCGCCACACAGATACGCAGTATTTT. It specifies CASSLTPGRHTDTQYF.

This clonotype was picked up many times. CDR3 loop: CASSPGLGSYEQYF. The CDR3 nucleotides are TGTGCCAGCAGCCCAGGACTAGGCTCCTACGAGCAGTACTTC. J is TRBJ2-7 and V is TRBV7-7; 7 bases map to TRBD2. The germline V gene has CDR1 SSHAT and CDR2 FNYEAQ (reference sequence). J was trimmed by 0 bases and V by 5 bases; bases with no gene match: 4. This CDR3 is built from 14 residues.

This clonotype has at least ten counts. The chain recombines TRBV29-1 with TRBJ2-7; D unresolved. The CDR3 contains 12 residues. In germline, CDR1 is SQVTM, CDR2 ANQGSEA. The germline V and J ends were trimmed by 1 base and 3 bases, with 7 bases remaining between them. The CDR3 DNA sequence: TGCAGCGTTGAAGGCAGACACTACGAGCAGTACTTC. Translated: CSVEGRHYEQYF.

This clonotype was observed a handful of times. V is TRBV27 and J is TRBJ2-1; 8 positions match TRBD2. This CDR3 contains 15 residues. Unmatched junction bases numbered 7, after V lost 2 bases and J lost 7 bases. Per germline, CDR1 MNHEY and CDR2 SMNVEV (reference sequence). The CDR3 nucleotides are TGTGCCAGCAGTTTAGGGACTAGTCGGGAAAATGAGCAGTTCTTC. Encoded protein: CASSLGTSRENEQFF.

The table lists this clonotype with a few counts. This chain uses TRBV29-1 with TRBJ2-3, with 9 nucleotides matching TRBD2. The CDR3 extends over 14 amino acids. Germline CDR1 SQVTM, CDR2 ANQGSEA. V was clipped by 5 bases and J by 6 bases; unmatched bases: 9. The CDR3 reads CSVHTLAGVDTQYF. In DNA form, the CDR3 reads TGCAGCGTTCACACGTTAGCGGGAGTGGATACGCAGTATTTT.

The genes are TRBV20-1 and TRBJ2-1; 15 bases map to TRBD2. CDR3 length equals 20 residues. V shed 0 bases and J 0 bases; nucleotides not matched to a gene: 9. The germline gives CDR1 DFQATT, CDR2 SNEGSKA (reference sequence). CDR3 in DNA: TGCAGTGCTAGAGACCCGGGACTAGCGGGGGGCGCAAGCTCCTACAATGAGCAGTTCTTC. As protein: CSARDPGLAGGASSYNEQFF.

This clonotype was recorded at least ten times. At one end, the junction sequence differs from germline, possibly due to a read error. This chain uses TRBV12-3 or TRBV12-4 with TRBJ2-3, with D unresolved. CDR3 length: 12 amino acids. The CDR3 nucleotides are TGTGCCAGCACCGGACCGCCTGGAGATGAGGATTTT. Translated: CASTGPPGDEDF.

This clonotype was seen many times. The rearrangement uses TRBV7-8 and TRBJ2-7, with TRBD2 matching 9 bases. The V and J ends lost 1 base and 2 bases, in that order; junction bases with no gene match: 3. Germline CDR1 is SGHVS and CDR2 is FQNEAQ. This CDR3 has 15 residues. The CDR3 protein is CASSLGLAGTYEQYF. The CDR3 region has the DNA TGTGCCAGCAGCTTAGGCCTAGCGGGGACCTACGAGCAGTACTTC.

The table lists this clonotype with a few counts. The J gene is TRBJ1-1, the V gene TRBV4-1; the D is unclear. CDR1 is MGHRA, CDR2 YSYEKL, per germline. The CDR3 sequence is 15 residues long. V lost 3 bases, J lost 8 bases, and 19 bases lay in between. The CDR3 is CASSQKPRSPGEAFF. As DNA, the CDR3 is TGCGCCAGCAGCCAGAAGCCTAGGAGCCCTGGGGAAGCTTTCTTT.

This clonotype was counted at least ten times. The J gene is TRBJ2-1, the V gene TRBV5-1; no firm D call. Germline V gene lookup returns CDR1 SGHRS and CDR2 YFSETQ. V was trimmed by 4 bases and J by 8 bases, leaving 10 bases between them. There are 12 residues in the CDR3. The CDR3 region is CASSLNRHEQFF. CDR3 coding DNA: TGCGCCAGCAGCCTAAACCGCCATGAGCAGTTCTTC. Full variable domain (rest looked up from reference TRBV5-1 and TRBJ2-1): KAGVTQTPRYLIKTRGQQVTLSCSPISGHRSVSWYQQTPGQGLQFLFEYFSETQRNKGNFPGRFSGRQFSNSRSEMNVSTLELGDSALYLCASSLNRHEQFFGPGTRLTVL.

This clonotype was seen ten or more times. The V and J genes are TRBV12-3 or TRBV12-4 and TRBJ2-7; no reliable D call. V lost 1 base and J lost 3, with 4 bases in between. This CDR3 contains 12 residues. CDR3 region: CASSLVVYEQYF. CDR3 bases: TGTGCCAGCAGTTTAGTCGTCTACGAGCAGTACTTC.

This clonotype was picked up a small number of times. This chain uses TRBV9 with TRBJ1-1; no firm D call. V lost 1 base to trimming and J lost 8 bases, with 12 bases between them. The CDR3 totals 13 residues. Germline lookup yields CDR1 SGDLS and CDR2 YYNGEE. CDR3 loop: CASSVTDWGEAFF. In nucleotides, the CDR3 is TGTGCCAGCAGCGTAACCGACTGGGGAGAAGCTTTCTTT.

This clonotype was found many times. The chain employs TRBV6-5 and TRBJ2-2; D is unresolved. Trimming left V 3 bases short and J 0 bases short, with 5 bases between. Germline CDR1 MNHEY, CDR2 SVGAGI. This CDR3 contains 14 residues. The CDR3 region is CASSYGANTGELFF. DNA for the CDR3: TGTGCCAGCAGTTATGGGGCGAACACCGGGGAGCTGTTTTTT.

In this sample, this clonotype turned up many times. The V call is TRBV2, the J call TRBJ1-5; tentatively, D is TRBD1 (5 bases). The CDR3 is made up of 14 amino acids. With 1 base removed from V and 5 bases from J, the gap between germline ends came to 9 bases. The germline gives CDR1 SNHLY, CDR2 FYNNEI. The CDR3 spells CASSEGQGDQPQHF. The CDR3 DNA is TGTGCCAGCAGTGAAGGGCAGGGTGATCAGCCCCAGCATTTT. Full variable domain (rest looked up from reference TRBV2 and TRBJ1-5): EPEVTQTPSHQVTQMGQEVILRCVPISNHLYFYWYRQILGQKVEFLVSFYNNEISEKSEIFDDQFSVERPDGSNFTLKIRSTKLEDSAMYFCASSEGQGDQPQHFGDGTRLSIL.

This chain links TRBV20-1 with TRBJ2-1, with 15 bases lining up with TRBD2. CDR3 length equals 17 residues. Germline V CDR1 and CDR2: DFQATT, SNEGSKA (reference sequence). After removal of 5 bases from V and 5 bases from J, the junction contained 10 bases not matched to a gene. CDR3 sequence: CSALGLAGGHLDNEQFF. The CDR3 coding sequence is TGCAGTGCTTTGGGACTAGCGGGGGGCCACCTCGACAATGAGCAGTTCTTC.

The chain uses TRBV24-1 and TRBJ1-2, with D uncertain. In germline, CDR1 is KGHDR, CDR2 SFDVKD. The V and J ends lost 5 bases and 0 bases respectively, with 6 bases between them. The CDR3 is 13 residues long. The DNA for the CDR3 is TGTGCCACCAGTGCCCACACTAACTATGGCTACACCTTC. It translates to CATSAHTNYGYTF.

A few counts support this clonotype. A read error may be the cause here, since a much bigger clone is one base away. The chain is built from TRBV12-3 or TRBV12-4 and TRBJ2-4, with 11 bases fitting TRBD1. This CDR3 contains 18 residues. The CDR3 loop reads CACSLLDRGLLAKNIQYF. The CDR3 DNA is TGTGCCTGCAGTTTACTGGACAGGGGGCTTCTAGCCAAAAACATTCAGTACTTC.

This clonotype has at least ten counts. The chain joins TRBV2 to TRBJ2-7, with D tentatively TRBD1 or TRBD2 (6 bases each). CDR3 size: 12 residues. V was cut by 7 bases and J by 3 bases, with 10 bases left in between. Per the germline V gene, CDR1 is SNHLY and CDR2 is FYNNEI. CDR3 coding DNA: TGTGCCAGCATGGGGGGCCTCTACGAGCAGTACGTC. This gives the protein CASMGGLYEQYV.